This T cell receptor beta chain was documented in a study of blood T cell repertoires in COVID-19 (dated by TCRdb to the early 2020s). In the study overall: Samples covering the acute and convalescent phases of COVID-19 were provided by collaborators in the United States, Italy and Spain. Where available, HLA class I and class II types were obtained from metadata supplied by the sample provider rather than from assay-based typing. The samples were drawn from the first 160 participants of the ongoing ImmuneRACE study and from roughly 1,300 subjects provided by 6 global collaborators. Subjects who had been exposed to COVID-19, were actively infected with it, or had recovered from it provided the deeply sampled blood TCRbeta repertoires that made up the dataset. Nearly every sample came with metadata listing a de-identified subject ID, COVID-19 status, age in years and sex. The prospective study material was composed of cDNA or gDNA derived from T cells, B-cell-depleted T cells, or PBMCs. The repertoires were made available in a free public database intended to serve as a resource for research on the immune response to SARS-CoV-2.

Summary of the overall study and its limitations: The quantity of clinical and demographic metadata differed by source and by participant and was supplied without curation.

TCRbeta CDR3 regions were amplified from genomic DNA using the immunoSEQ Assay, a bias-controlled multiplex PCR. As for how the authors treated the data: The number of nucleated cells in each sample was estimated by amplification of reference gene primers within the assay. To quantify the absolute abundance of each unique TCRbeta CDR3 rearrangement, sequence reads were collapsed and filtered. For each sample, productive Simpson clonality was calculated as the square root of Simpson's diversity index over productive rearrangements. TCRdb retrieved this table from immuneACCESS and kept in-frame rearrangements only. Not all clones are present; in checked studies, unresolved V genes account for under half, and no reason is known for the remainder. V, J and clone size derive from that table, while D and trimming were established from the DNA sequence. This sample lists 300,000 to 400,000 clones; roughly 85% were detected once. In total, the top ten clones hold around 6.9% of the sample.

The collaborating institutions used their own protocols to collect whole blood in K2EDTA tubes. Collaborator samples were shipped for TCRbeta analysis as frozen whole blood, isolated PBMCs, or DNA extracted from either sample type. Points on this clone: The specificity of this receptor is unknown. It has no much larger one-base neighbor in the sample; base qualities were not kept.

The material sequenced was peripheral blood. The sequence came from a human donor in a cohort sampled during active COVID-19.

The CDR3 has the sequence CASSGGTHTEAFF. The sequence in DNA is TGTGCCAGCTCCGGGGGGACTCACACTGAAGCTTTCTTT. The chain couples TRBV2 to TRBJ1-1, and the D gene may be TRBD1, 5 bases matching. V loses 8 bases of germline sequence and J loses 3 bases, and the interval between the two ends is 13 bases. The germline V gene sets CDR1 to SNHLY and CDR2 to FYNNEI. The CDR3 contains 13 residues, cysteine and phenylalanine counted. Of all the DNA, just the CDR3 is kept, 39 bases in frame from base 1.